This TCR beta chain was profiled in a study of human T cells and chemical hapten exposure. Study context: The study sensitized with 2% DPC on a 2 cm by 2 cm patch of upper inner arm skin. Study-level findings and limits: With DPC sensitization, TCRs exceeding 1 in 1000 frequency showed no change. Large CDR3 similarity clusters arose significantly more often from expanded TCRs than from controls.

This CDR3 has 14 residues. Looked up from germline, CDR1 is MNHEY and CDR2 is SMNVEV (reference sequence). V was pared by 8 bases and J by 10 bases, with 13 bases of the junction left unmatched. This clonotype was seen a few times. Its target is unknown. The time point denotes: patch test 3, about 24 weeks after DPC sensitization. Treatment: therapeutic diphenylcyclopropenone sensitization with weekly scalp DPC. Total RNA came from unfractionated whole blood. From the RACE reads, TCRdb called clonotypes with MiXCR, one entry per CDR3 protein. The table shows roughly 130,000 distinct CDR3 sequences, with around 11% occurring only once.

The V call is TRBV27, the J call TRBJ2-1, with 8 bases aligning to TRBD1. The TCR was taken from a woman between 50 and 59 years old with alopecia areata. Some clones in this sample may be carry-over from other donors' samples. Sample: whole blood, taken in connection with sensitization to the hapten diphenylcyclopropenone (DPC). The CDR3: CASRRTGLPEEQFF. The CDR3 DNA reads TGTGCCAGCCGTCGGACAGGGCTCCCTGAGGAGCAGTTCTTC.